The T cell receptor (beta chain) under discussion was sequenced for a study of blood T cell repertoires in COVID-19. This clone has just a few counts. Participants, about 18 to 90 years old, spanned around 25 US areas. Cohorts were determined from participant-reported clinical history. Before being deemed recovered, Cohort 3 donors had two negative PCRs, clearance, or symptom resolution. The V and J ends lost 0 bases and 7 bases, in that order; junction bases with no gene match: 10. CDR1 and CDR2 (germline): ENHRY, SYGVKD. CDR3 length: 16 amino acids. Methods used by the authors: For nucleated cells, counts were estimated from reference gene primer amplification. Data came from immunoSEQ multiplex PCR; TCRdb stores just in-frame clones and leaves some out. V and J calls and clone size are given by that table; D and trimming were obtained from the DNA. The table lists about 380,000 clones, approximately 89% of them singletons.

The TCR comes from a man aged 25-45 years who had recovered from COVID-19. The genes are TRBV10-3 and TRBJ1-2; the match to TRBD1 covers 8 bases. Specimen: PBMCs or T cells enriched from blood (not recorded which). CDR3 residues: CAISESLVRGLGGYTF. The CDR3 nucleotides are TGTGCCATCAGTGAGTCGCTCGTCAGGGGGCTGGGTGGCTACACCTTC.